Listed below are T cell receptor beta chains from one sample, sequenced in a study of T cell repertoires in cytomegalovirus infection. TCRdb re-called the reads with MiXCR, one entry per CDR3 protein. The data show approximately 250,000 distinct CDR3 sequences, around 9% seen once. Input material: PBMCs. The source is a human donor in good health (CMV status not recorded). Some clones in this sample may be carry-over from other donors' samples. The CDR3 runs from the conserved cysteine through the conserved F or W. Fields, in order: CDR3 DNA, CDR3 protein, V gene, D gene, J gene, clone size. The D gene is left open where the match is weak. The size field is filled for only some rows; it gives once, few, many or a size class.

CDR3 DNA: TGTGCCAGCACCCCGGGACAGCATGTATCCTACGAGCAGTACTTC
CDR3 protein: CASTPGQHVSYEQYF
V gene: TRBV6-2/TRBV6-3
D gene: TRBD1
J gene: TRBJ2-7
clone size: few

CDR3 DNA: TGCAGTGCCCCGGACAAAAGCCTCACAGATACGCAGTATTTT
CDR3 protein: CSAPDKSLTDTQYF
V gene: TRBV20-1
D gene: .
J gene: TRBJ2-3
clone size: few

CDR3 DNA: TGTGCCAGCAGCTTAGCGGCAGGGGTAAAAACTGAAGCTTTCTTT
CDR3 protein: CASSLAAGVKTEAFF
V gene: TRBV7-2
D gene: .
J gene: TRBJ1-1
clone size: many

CDR3 DNA: TGTGCCAGCAGCTGGGGACAGGCGGACTATGGCTACACCTTC
CDR3 protein: CASSWGQADYGYTF
V gene: TRBV7-8
D gene: TRBD1
J gene: TRBJ1-2
clone size: .

CDR3 DNA: TGTGCCAGCAGCTTGCTGTCAGTCGTCTACAATGAGCAGTTCTTC
CDR3 protein: CASSLLSVVYNEQFF
V gene: TRBV7-2
D gene: .
J gene: TRBJ2-1
clone size: many

CDR3 DNA: TGTGCCACCAGCAGAGATATGGGGTTTAACTATGGCTACACCTTC
CDR3 protein: CATSRDMGFNYGYTF
V gene: TRBV15
D gene: .
J gene: TRBJ1-2
clone size: .

CDR3 DNA: TGTGCCAGCAGCGGACGACTAGCGGGCGGAGATACGCAGTATTTT
CDR3 protein: CASSGRLAGGDTQYF
V gene: TRBV7-2
D gene: TRBD2
J gene: TRBJ2-3
clone size: many

CDR3 DNA: TGCAGGAGCAGGTCCATCTTTGGTTATTCACCCCTCCACTTT
CDR3 protein: CRSRSIFGYSPLHF
V gene: TRBV20-1
D gene: .
J gene: TRBJ1-6
clone size: many

CDR3 DNA: TGTGCCAGCAGCTTAGATCTGGGGCGCAGGGAAGCTTTCTTT
CDR3 protein: CASSLDLGRREAFF
V gene: TRBV7-2
D gene: .
J gene: TRBJ1-1
clone size: many

CDR3 DNA: TGTGCCAGCAGCACGGGAGGTGTTGGTAATGAGCAGTTCTTC
CDR3 protein: CASSTGGVGNEQFF
V gene: TRBV5-5
D gene: TRBD2
J gene: TRBJ2-1
clone size: few

CDR3 DNA: TGTGCCAGCAGCTTTCCACTAGCGGGAGGTTCCTACAATGAGCAGTTCTTC
CDR3 protein: CASSFPLAGGSYNEQFF
V gene: TRBV7-2
D gene: TRBD2
J gene: TRBJ2-1
clone size: many

CDR3 DNA: TGTGCCAGCAGTAAACAGGGATCGGCGCAGTACTTC
CDR3 protein: CASSKQGSAQYF
V gene: TRBV6-1
D gene: .
J gene: TRBJ2-7
clone size: few

CDR3 DNA: TGCAGTGCTAGATCGGCAGGCGCTTACACTGAAGCTTTCTTT
CDR3 protein: CSARSAGAYTEAFF
V gene: TRBV20-1
D gene: .
J gene: TRBJ1-1
clone size: many

CDR3 DNA: TGTGCCAGCAGTGACCGGCCTAACACTGAAGCTTTCTTT
CDR3 protein: CASSDRPNTEAFF
V gene: TRBV6-4
D gene: .
J gene: TRBJ1-1
clone size: many

CDR3 DNA: TGCAGTGCTAGAAGAGGGTCCGGGGAGACCGGGGAGCTGTTTTTT
CDR3 protein: CSARRGSGETGELFF
V gene: TRBV20-1
D gene: .
J gene: TRBJ2-2
clone size: .